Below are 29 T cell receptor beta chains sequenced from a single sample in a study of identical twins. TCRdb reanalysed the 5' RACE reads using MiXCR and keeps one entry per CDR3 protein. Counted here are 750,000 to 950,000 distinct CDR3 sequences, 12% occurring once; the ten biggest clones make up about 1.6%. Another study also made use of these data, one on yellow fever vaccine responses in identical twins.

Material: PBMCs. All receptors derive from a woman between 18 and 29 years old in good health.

For the CDR3, the DNA is TGTGCCAGCAGCTTAACCGGGACAGGGCTTGCCGGGGAGCTGTTTTTT. It translates to CASSLTGTGLAGELFF. V gene TRBV7-3 combines with J gene TRBJ2-2; TRBD1 matches 9 bases. The germline V gene encodes CDR1 SGHTA and CDR2 FQGTGA. The CDR3 contains 16 residues. The junction had 5 bases not matched to a gene; V was cut back by 0 bases and J by 6 bases.

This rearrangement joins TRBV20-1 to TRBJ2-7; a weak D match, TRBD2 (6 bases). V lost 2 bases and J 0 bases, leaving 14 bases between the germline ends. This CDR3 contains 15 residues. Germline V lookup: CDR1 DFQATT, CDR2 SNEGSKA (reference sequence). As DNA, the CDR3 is TGCAGTGCTAGATCACGGGCTAGCGTCTCCTACGAGCAGTACTTC. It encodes CSARSRASVSYEQYF.

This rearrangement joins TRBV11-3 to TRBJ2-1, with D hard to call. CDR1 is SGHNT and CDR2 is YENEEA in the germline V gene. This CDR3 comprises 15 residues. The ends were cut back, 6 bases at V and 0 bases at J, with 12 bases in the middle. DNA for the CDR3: TGTGCCAGCAGTCTGAGCCGCAACTCCTACAATGAGCAGTTCTTC. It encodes CASSLSRNSYNEQFF.

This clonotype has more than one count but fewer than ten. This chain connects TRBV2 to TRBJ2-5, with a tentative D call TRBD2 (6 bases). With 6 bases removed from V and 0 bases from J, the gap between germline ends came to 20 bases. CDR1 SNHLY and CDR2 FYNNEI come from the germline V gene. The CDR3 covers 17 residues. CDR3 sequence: CASRAYFLERDQETQYF. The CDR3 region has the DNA TGTGCCAGCAGAGCCTACTTCCTCGAGCGGGACCAAGAGACCCAGTACTTC.

This chain's CDR3 is CASSMARDREAFF. CDR3 DNA sequence: TGTGCCAGCAGTATGGCCCGGGACAGGGAGGCTTTCTTT. The rearrangement links TRBV27 to TRBJ1-1; 9 bases align to TRBD1. V shed 5 bases and J 11 bases; nucleotides not matched to a gene: 9. CDR1 is MNHEY and CDR2 is SMNVEV in the germline V gene (reference sequence). The CDR3 is 13 residues long.

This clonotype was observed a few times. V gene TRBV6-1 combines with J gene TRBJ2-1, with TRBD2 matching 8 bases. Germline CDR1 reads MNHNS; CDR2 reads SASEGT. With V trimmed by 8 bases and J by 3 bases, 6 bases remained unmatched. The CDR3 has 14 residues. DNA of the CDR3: TGTGCCAGCTTGAGCGGGAGAAACTACAATGAGCAGTTCTTC. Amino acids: CASLSGRNYNEQFF.

The chain's CDR3 is CASSFRSSGANVLTF. Here the CDR3 DNA reads TGTGCCAGCAGCTTTCGTAGCTCTGGGGCCAACGTCCTGACTTTC. This sequence joins TRBV7-8 and TRBJ2-6; D is undetermined. This CDR3 spans 15 amino acids. V was shortened by 3 bases and J by 0 bases, with 6 bases between the two germline ends. CDR1 and CDR2 from the germline V gene are SGHVS and FQNEAQ.

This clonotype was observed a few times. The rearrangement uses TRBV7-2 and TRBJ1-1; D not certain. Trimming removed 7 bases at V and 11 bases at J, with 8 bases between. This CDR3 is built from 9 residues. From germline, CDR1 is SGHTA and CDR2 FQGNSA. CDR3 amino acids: CASTFPAFF. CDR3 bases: TGTGCCAGCACCTTTCCCGCTTTCTTT.

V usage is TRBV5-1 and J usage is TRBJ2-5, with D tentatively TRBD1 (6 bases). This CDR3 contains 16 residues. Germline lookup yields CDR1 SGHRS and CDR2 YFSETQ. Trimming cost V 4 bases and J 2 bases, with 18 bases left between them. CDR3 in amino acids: CASSHFRTVEQETQYF. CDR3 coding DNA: TGCGCCAGCAGCCACTTCCGGACAGTAGAGCAAGAGACCCAGTACTTC.

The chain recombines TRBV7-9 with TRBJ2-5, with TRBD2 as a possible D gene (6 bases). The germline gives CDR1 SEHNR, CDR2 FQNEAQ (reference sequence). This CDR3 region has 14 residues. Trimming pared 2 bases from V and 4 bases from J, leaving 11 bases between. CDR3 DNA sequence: TGTGCCAGCAGCTTACCGCTAGCGAGAGAGACCCAGTACTTC. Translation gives CASSLPLARETQYF.

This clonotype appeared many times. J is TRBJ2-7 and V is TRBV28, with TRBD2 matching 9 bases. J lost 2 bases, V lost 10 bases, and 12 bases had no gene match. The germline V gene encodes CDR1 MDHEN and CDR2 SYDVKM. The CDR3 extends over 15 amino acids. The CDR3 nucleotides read TGTGCCACCACCTCCGGGACTAGCCGCCCCTACGAGCAGTACTTC. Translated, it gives CATTSGTSRPYEQYF.

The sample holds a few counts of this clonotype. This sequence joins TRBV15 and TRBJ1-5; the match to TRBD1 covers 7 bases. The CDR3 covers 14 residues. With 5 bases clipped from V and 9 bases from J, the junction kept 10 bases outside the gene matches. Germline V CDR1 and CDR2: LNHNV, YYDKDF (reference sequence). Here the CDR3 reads CATSPEARGRPQHF. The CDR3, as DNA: TGTGCCACCAGCCCGGAGGCCAGGGGGAGGCCCCAGCATTTT.

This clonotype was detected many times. In DNA, the CDR3 is TGCAGTGCCGCCCCTTTTGAAGCTTTCTTT. Its protein is CSAAPFEAFF. This chain links TRBV20-1 with TRBJ1-1; no firm D call. Trimming cost V 6 bases and J 7 bases, with 9 bases left between them. Per the germline V gene, CDR1 is DFQATT and CDR2 is SNEGSKA (reference sequence). The CDR3 length is 10 residues.

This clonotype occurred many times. CDR3 sequence (DNA): TGTGCCAGCAGTACCCGGACTAGCGGGAGTTCCTACAATGAGCAGTTCTTC. It yields the protein CASSTRTSGSSYNEQFF. This chain joins TRBV6-1 and TRBJ2-1; 13 bases map to TRBD2. Germline CDR1 is MNHNS and CDR2 is SASEGT. The CDR3 is made up of 17 amino acids. V shed 5 bases, J shed 1 base, and the junction held 5 bases outside the gene matches.

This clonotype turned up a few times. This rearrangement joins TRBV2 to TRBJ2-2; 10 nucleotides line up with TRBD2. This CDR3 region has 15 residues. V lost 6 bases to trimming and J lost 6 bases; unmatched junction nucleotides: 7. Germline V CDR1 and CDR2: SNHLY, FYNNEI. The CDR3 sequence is CASRRTSGNPGELFF. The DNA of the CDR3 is TGTGCCAGCAGAAGGACTAGCGGAAACCCCGGGGAGCTGTTTTTT.

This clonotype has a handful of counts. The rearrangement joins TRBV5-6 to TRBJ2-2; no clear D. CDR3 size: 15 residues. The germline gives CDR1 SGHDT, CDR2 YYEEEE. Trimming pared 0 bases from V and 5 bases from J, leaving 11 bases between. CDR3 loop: CASSLGVLLTGELFF. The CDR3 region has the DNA TGTGCCAGCAGCTTGGGGGTTCTGTTGACCGGGGAGCTGTTTTTT.

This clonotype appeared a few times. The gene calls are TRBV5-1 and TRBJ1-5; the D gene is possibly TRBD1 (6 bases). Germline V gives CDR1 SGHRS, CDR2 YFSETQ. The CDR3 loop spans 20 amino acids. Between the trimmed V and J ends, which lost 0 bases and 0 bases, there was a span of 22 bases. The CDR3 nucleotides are TGCGCCAGCAGCTTGGTACAAACTCCAACCGGGACATTTAGCAATCAGCCCCAGCATTTT. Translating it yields CASSLVQTPTGTFSNQPQHF.

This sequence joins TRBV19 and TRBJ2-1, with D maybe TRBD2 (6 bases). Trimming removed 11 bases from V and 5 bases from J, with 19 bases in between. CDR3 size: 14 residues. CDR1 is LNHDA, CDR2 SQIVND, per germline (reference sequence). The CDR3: CASTGMWGDNEQFF. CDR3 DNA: TGTGCCTCCACCGGAATGTGGGGGGACAATGAGCAGTTCTTC.

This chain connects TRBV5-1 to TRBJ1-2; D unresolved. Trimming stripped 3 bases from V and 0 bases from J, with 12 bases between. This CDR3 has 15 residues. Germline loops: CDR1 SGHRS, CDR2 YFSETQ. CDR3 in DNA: TGCGCCAGCAGCTCCGATCCTTCAGCTAACTATGGCTACACCTTC. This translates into CASSSDPSANYGYTF.

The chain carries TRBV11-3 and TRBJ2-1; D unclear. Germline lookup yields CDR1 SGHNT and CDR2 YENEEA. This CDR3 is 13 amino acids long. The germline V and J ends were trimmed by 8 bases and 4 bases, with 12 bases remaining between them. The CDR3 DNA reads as TGTGCCAGCTCCACGACACGATACAATGAGCAGTTCTTC. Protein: CASSTTRYNEQFF.

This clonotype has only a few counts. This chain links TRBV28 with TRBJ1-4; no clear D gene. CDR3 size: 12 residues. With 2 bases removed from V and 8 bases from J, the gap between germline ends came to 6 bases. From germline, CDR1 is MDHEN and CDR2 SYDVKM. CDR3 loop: CASSLGREKLFF. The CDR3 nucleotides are TGTGCCAGCAGTTTAGGGAGAGAAAAACTGTTTTTT.

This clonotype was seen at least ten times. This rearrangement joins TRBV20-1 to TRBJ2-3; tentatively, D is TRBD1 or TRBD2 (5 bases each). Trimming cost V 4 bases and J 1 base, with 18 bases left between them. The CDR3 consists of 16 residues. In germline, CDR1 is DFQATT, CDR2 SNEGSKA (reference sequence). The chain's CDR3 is CSATMGDRVRTDTQYF. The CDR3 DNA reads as TGCAGTGCTACGATGGGGGACCGGGTGCGCACAGATACGCAGTATTTT.

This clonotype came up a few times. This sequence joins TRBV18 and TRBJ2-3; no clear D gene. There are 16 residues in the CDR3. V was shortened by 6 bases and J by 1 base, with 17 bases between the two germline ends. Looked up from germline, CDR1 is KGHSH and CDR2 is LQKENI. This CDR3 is CASSPRLDMGTDTQYF. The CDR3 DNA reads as TGTGCCAGCTCTCCTAGACTCGACATGGGCACAGATACGCAGTATTTT.

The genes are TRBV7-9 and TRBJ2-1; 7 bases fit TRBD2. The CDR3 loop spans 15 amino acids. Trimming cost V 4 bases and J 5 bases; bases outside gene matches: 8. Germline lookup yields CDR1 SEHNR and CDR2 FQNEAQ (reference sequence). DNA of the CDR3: TGTGCCAGCAGCTCCTGGACTAGTCCCCACAATGAGCAGTTCTTC. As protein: CASSSWTSPHNEQFF.

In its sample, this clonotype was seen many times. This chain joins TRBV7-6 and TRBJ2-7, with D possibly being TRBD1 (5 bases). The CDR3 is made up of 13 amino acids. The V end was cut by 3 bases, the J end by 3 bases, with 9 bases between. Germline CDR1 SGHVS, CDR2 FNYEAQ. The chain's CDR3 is CASSLTDSYEQYF. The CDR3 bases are TGTGCCAGCAGCTTGACTGACAGCTACGAGCAGTACTTC.

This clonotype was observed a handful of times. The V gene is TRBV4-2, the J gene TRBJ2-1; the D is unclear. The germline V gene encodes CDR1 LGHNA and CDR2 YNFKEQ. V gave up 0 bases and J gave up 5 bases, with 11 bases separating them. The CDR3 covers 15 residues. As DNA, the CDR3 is TGTGCCAGCAGCCAAGACGACCAGCGCGACAATGAGCAGTTCTTC. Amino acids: CASSQDDQRDNEQFF.

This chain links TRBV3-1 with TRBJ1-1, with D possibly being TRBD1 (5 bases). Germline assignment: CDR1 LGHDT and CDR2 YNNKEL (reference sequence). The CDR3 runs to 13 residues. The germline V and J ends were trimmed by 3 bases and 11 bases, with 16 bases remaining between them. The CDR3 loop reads CASSQWGEGKAFF. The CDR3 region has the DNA TGTGCCAGCAGCCAGTGGGGGGAGGGAAAGGCTTTCTTT.

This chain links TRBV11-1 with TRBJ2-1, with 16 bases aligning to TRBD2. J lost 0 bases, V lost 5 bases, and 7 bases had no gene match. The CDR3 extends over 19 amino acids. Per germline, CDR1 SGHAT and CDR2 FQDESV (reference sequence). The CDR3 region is CASSPGTSGGARSYNEQFF. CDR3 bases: TGTGCCAGCAGCCCCGGGACTAGCGGGGGGGCCCGCTCCTACAATGAGCAGTTCTTC.

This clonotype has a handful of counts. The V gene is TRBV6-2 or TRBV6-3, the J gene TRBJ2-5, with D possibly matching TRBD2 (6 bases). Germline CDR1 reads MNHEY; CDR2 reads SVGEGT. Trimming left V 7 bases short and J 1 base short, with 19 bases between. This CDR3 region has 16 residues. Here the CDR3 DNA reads TGTGCCAGCATTCCACTTCGGGGGAGAACCCAAGAGACCCAGTACTTC. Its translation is CASIPLRGRTQETQYF.